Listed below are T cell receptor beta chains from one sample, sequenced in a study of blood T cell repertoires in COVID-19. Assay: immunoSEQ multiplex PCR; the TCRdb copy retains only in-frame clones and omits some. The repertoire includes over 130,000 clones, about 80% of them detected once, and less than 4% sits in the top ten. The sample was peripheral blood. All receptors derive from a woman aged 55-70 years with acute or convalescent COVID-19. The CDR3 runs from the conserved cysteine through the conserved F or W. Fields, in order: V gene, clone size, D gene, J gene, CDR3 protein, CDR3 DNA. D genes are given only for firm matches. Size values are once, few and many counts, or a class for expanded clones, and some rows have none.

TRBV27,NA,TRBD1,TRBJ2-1,CASSFGRGYDEQFF,TGTGCCAGCAGTTTTGGCAGGGGGTACGATGAGCAGTTCTTC
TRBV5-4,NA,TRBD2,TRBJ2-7,CASSLAGLAGQGQYF,TGTGCCAGCAGCTTGGCGGGACTAGCGGGACAGGGGCAGTACTTC
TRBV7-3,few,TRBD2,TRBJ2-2,CASSRTSGRIGELFF,TGTGCCAGCAGCCGGACTAGCGGGAGGATCGGGGAGCTGTTTTTT
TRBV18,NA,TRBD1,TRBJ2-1,CASSGPGQGSHEQFF,TGTGCCAGCTCAGGCCCGGGACAGGGGTCCCATGAGCAGTTCTTC
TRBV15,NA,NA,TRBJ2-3,CATSRGGGASTDTQYF,TGTGCCACCAGCAGAGGCGGCGGGGCAAGCACAGATACGCAGTATTTT
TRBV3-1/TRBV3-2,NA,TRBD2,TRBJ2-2,CASASAGRTGELFF,TGTGCCAGCGCTTCAGCGGGGAGGACCGGGGAGCTGTTTTTT
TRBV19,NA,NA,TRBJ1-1,CASSIAWQGHTEAFF,TGTGCCAGTAGTATAGCGTGGCAGGGCCACACTGAAGCTTTCTTT
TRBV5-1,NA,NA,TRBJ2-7,CASSLVPGVGYEQYF,TGCGCCAGCAGCTTGGTCCCGGGAGTCGGTTACGAGCAGTACTTC
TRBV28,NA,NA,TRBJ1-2,CASSLAYRRYGYTF,TGTGCCAGCAGTTTGGCCTACAGACGATATGGCTACACCTTC
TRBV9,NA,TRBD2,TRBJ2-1,CASSVRASGSYGDEQFF,TGTGCCAGCAGCGTAAGGGCTAGCGGGAGCTATGGGGATGAGCAGTTCTTC
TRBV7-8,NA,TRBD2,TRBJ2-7,CASSGRSGRSYEQYF,TGTGCCAGCAGCGGACGTAGCGGGCGATCCTACGAGCAGTACTTC
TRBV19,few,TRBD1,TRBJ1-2,CASSIVTGDGYTF,TGTGCCAGTAGTATTGTGACAGGGGATGGCTACACCTTC
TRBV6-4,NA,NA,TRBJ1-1,CASSAGKNTEAFF,TGTGCCAGCAGTGCAGGGAAGAACACTGAAGCTTTCTTT
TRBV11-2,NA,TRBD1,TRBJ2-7,CASSQWVTGGIYEQYF,TGTGCCAGCAGTCAATGGGTCACAGGGGGCATCTACGAGCAGTACTTC
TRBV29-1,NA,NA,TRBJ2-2,CSAGRGTNTGELFF,TGCAGCGCCGGGAGAGGGACGAACACCGGGGAGCTGTTTTTT
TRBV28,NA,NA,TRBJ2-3,CASSLSVIDTQYF,TGTGCCAGCAGTTTATCGGTTATAGATACGCAGTATTTT
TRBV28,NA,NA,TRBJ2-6,CASSLAGANVLTF,TGTGCCAGCAGTTTGGCCGGGGCCAACGTCCTGACTTTC
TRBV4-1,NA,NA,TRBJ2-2,CASSQGVDQSTGELFF,TGCGCCAGCAGCCAAGGAGTCGATCAATCAACCGGGGAGCTGTTTTTT
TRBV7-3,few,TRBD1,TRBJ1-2,CASSPSGQGASGYTF,TGTGCCAGCAGTCCGTCGGGACAGGGGGCGAGTGGCTACACCTTC
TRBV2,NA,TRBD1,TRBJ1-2,CASRKEQGAGGYTF,TGTGCCAGCCGAAAAGAACAGGGGGCAGGAGGCTACACCTTC